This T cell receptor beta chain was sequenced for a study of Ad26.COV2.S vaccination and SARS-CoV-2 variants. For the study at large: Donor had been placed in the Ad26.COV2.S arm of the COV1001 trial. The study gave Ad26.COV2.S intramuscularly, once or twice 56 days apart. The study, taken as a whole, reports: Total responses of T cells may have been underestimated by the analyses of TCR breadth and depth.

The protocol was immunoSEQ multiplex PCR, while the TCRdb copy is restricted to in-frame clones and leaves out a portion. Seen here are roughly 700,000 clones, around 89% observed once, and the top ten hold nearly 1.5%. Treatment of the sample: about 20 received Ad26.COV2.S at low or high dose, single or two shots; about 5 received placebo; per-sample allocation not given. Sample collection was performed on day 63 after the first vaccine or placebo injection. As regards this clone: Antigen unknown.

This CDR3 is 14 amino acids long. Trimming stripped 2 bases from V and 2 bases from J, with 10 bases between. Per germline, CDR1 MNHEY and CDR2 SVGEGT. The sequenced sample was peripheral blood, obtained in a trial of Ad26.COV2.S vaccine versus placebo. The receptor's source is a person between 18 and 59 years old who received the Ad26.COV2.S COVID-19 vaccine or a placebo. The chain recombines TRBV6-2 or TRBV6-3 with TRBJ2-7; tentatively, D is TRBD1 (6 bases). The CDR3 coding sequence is TGTGCCAGCAGTTACGCAACAGGGACCTACGAGCAGTACTTC. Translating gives CASSYATGTYEQYF.